This T cell receptor (beta chain) is from a study of shared clonotypes between healthy human individuals. Cells designated naive CD8 were CD45RO-negative and were positively selected for CCR7, with terminally differentiated effector memory CD45RA+ cells excluded. Germline CDR1 reads LNHNV; CDR2 reads YYDKDF (reference sequence). This CDR3 contains 17 residues. The V and J ends lost 0 bases and 5 bases respectively, with 19 bases between them. In the original analysis: Junction-only sequences without quality scores came from ImmunoSEQ, so filtering differed. Some clones are missing from TCRdb's copy, which holds only in-frame ones; the method was immunoSEQ multiplex PCR. V and J calls and clone size come straight from that table; D and trimming were deduced from the DNA. This sample has over 2 million clones, with about 95% found just once. Turning to this clone: Antigen unknown.

Overall study results and limits: Incomplete sequencing of sorted subsets was indicated by rarefaction despite large depth. Among the subsets, naive ones generally showed larger estimated richness than memory ones.

The chain recombines TRBV15 with TRBJ1-2; TRBD1 is a possible D gene (5 bases). This sequence originates from a man aged 18-30 years in good health. Sequencing input: naive CD8+ T cells sorted from blood. CDR3 amino acids: CATSRDSFAGRGYGYTF. DNA for the CDR3: TGTGCCACCAGCAGAGATAGTTTTGCAGGGCGTGGGTATGGCTACACCTTC. Full variable domain (missing parts from reference TRBV15 and TRBJ1-2): DAMVIQNPRYQVTQFGKPVTLSCSQTLNHNVMYWYQQKSSQAPKLLFHYYDKDFNNEADTPDNFQSRRPNTSFCFLDIRSPGLGDTAMYLCATSRDSFAGRGYGYTFGSGTRLTVV.